This T cell receptor (beta chain) was retrieved from a study of CD8+CD57+ T cells in acquired aplastic anemia. Study at large: Average DNA yield from sorted CD4+ and CD8+ cells was 3.2 ug. Overall study results and limits: Patients and controls shared some 30 CD8+ CDR3 sequences, highly expressed in patients. Any difference that existed in CD8+ Simpson's diversity between patients and controls was not significant.

The patients chosen for sequencing had shown expansion of CD8+CD57+ cells (detected by flow cytometry). Patient blood was sampled before any therapy had been received. Between the trimmed V and J ends, which lost 8 bases and 3 bases, there was a span of 22 bases. Germline values: CDR1 SGHTA, CDR2 FQGTGA. This CDR3 has 17 amino acids. This clonotype was counted ten times or more. Its target is not known. It was genomic DNA that served as the template for profiling TCR beta VDJ and CDR3. TCRdb re-derived calls from the reads in MiXCR, one entry per CDR3 protein. The sample carries 170,000 or so distinct CDR3 sequences, about 50% recorded once.

This chain joins TRBV7-3 and TRBJ2-2; D might be TRBD2 (7 bases). The sample comprised sorted CD4+, CD8+, or CD8+CD57+ T cells (not recorded which) from PBMCs. The TCR comes from a human donor with aplastic anemia. This chain's CDR3 is CASGFTGSLADTGELFF. The CDR3 DNA reads TGTGCCAGCGGATTTACAGGGAGTCTAGCGGACACCGGGGAGCTGTTTTTT.